Listed here are 25 T cell receptor beta chains from one sample, sequenced in a study of shared clonotypes between healthy human individuals. Method: immunoSEQ multiplex PCR; TCRdb's copy keeps in-frame clones and lacks some. The sample lists some 1.1 million clones; approximately 77% were seen once. The sequencing input was memory CD4+ T cells from PBMCs. Noted subset: CD45RA-negative fraction. The receptors originated from a young man in good health. Some clones in this sample may be carry-over from other donors' samples.

Remarks on this clone: The junction departs from germline at one end; a sequencing error may be responsible. This CDR3 is also generated by other DNA sequences in the sample. V usage is TRBV19 and J usage is TRBJ2-1, with D hard to call. Germline V lookup: CDR1 LNHDA, CDR2 SQIVND (reference sequence). The CDR3 runs to 13 residues. CDR3 sequence reads: CASSLDGYNEQFF. The CDR3 DNA is TGTGCCAGTAGTTTAGACGGCTACAATGAGCAGTTCTTC.

The J gene is TRBJ2-7, the V gene TRBV11-2; D is unresolved. Germline-derived CDR1 and CDR2 are SGHAT and FQNNGV. Trimming removed 5 bases at V and 7 bases at J, with 15 bases between. The CDR3 sequence is 13 residues long. The CDR3 DNA reads as TGTGCCAGCAGCCCCGGGCCGACGGGTGAGCAGTACTTC. It yields the protein CASSPGPTGEQYF.

This clone came up many times. The V and J genes are TRBV10-3 and TRBJ2-3; TRBD2 matches at 7 bases. The germline CDR1 and CDR2 sequences are ENHRY and SYGVKD. V dropped 2 bases and J dropped 1; count of bases not matched to a gene: 0. The CDR3 sequence is 14 residues long. CDR3 nucleotide sequence: TGTGCCATCAGTGAGCGGGAGGGCACAGATACGCAGTATTTT. It translates to CAISEREGTDTQYF.

With respect to this clone: Sequence at one end of the junction differs from germline and may be a read error. CDR3 DNA: TGTGCCAGCAGCCCTTTCGAATTACGACAGGACACCGGGGAGCTTTTTTTT. Its translation is CASSPFELRQDTGELFF. V gene TRBV16 combines with J gene TRBJ2-2; maybe TRBD1 (6 bases). The CDR3 length is 17 residues. Germline V lookup: CDR1 KGHSY, CDR2 FQNENV. Full variable domain (outside the CDR3, taken from reference TRBV16 and TRBJ2-2): GEEVAQTPKHLVRGEGQKAKLYCAPIKGHSYVFWYQQVLKNEFKFLISFQNENVFDETGMPKERFSAKCLPNSPCSLEIQATKLEDSAVYFCASSPFELRQDTGELFFGEGSRLTVL.

The chain links TRBV4-2 to TRBJ2-2, with 9 bases aligning to TRBD2. Germline V gives CDR1 LGHNA, CDR2 YNFKEQ. CDR3 length: 16 residues. With V trimmed by 1 base and J by 3 bases, 3 bases remained unmatched. CDR3 amino acids: CASSQAVAGDTGELFF. The CDR3 DNA follows: TGTGCCAGCAGCCAAGCTGTAGCGGGAGACACCGGGGAGCTGTTTTTT.

The sample holds one count of this clone. The chain couples TRBV19 to TRBJ1-5; possible D gene TRBD1, 5 bases. This CDR3 comprises 13 residues. Per germline, CDR1 LNHDA and CDR2 SQIVND (reference sequence). Trimming stripped 6 bases from V and 5 bases from J, with 11 bases between. The CDR3 DNA sequence: TGTGCCAGTAGAGGGGACTGGGATCAGCCCCAGCATTTT. It yields the protein CASRGDWDQPQHF. Full variable domain (rest looked up from reference TRBV19 and TRBJ1-5): DGGITQSPKYLFRKEGQNVTLSCEQNLNHDAMYWYRQDPGQGLRLIYYSQIVNDFQKGDIAEGYSVSREKKESFPLTVTSAQKNPTAFYLCASRGDWDQPQHFGDGTRLSIL.

This clone was detected only a few times. V gene TRBV28 combines with J gene TRBJ1-1; 7 bases map to TRBD1. V trimming: 4 bases; J trimming: 3 bases; junction bases outside the gene matches: 5. Germline V gene sequence: CDR1 MDHEN, CDR2 SYDVKM. The CDR3 is 14 amino acids. The DNA of the CDR3 is TGTGCCAGCAGTTCACCAGGGGGTTACACTGAAGCTTTCTTT. Encoded protein: CASSSPGGYTEAFF.

This chain connects TRBV7-2 to TRBJ1-3; D remains ambiguous. The germline gives CDR1 SGHTA, CDR2 FQGNSA. CDR3 length equals 14 residues. With 4 bases removed from V and 3 bases from J, the gap between germline ends came to 10 bases. This CDR3 reads CASSSLPGGNTIYF. The CDR3 DNA reads as TGTGCCAGCAGCTCCCTCCCGGGTGGAAACACCATATATTTT.

The chain combines TRBV30 with TRBJ2-3; the D gene is possibly TRBD2 (5 bases). Germline V gene lookup returns CDR1 GTSNPN and CDR2 SVGIG (reference sequence). Trimming pared 5 bases from V and 2 bases from J, leaving 11 bases between. The length of the CDR3 is 13 residues. CDR3 DNA sequence: TGTGCCTGGGTCGTAGCGTTCACAGATACGCAGTATTTT. This sequence encodes CAWVVAFTDTQYF.

This sequence joins TRBV29-1 and TRBJ2-1; TRBD2 might be the D (6 bases). The CDR3 totals 13 residues. V was shortened by 8 bases and J by 4 bases, with 15 bases between the two germline ends. In germline, CDR1 is SQVTM, CDR2 ANQGSEA. CDR3 residues: CSLRGSSYNEQFF. DNA of the CDR3: TGCAGCCTCCGGGGGTCGTCATACAATGAGCAGTTCTTC.

The rearrangement joins TRBV10-3 to TRBJ2-2, with 8 bases identical to TRBD2. The CDR3 contains 17 residues. Germline V gene data show CDR1 as ENHRY and CDR2 as SYGVKD. The V gene end was trimmed by 6 bases and the J gene end by 1 base; junction bases not matched to a gene: 10. The DNA for the CDR3 is TGTGCCATCAGCCCAGGCGACGGGAGGGAGAACACCGGGGAGCTGTTTTTT. Encoded protein: CAISPGDGRENTGELFF.

The J gene is TRBJ2-1, the V gene TRBV5-1; D is perhaps TRBD1 or TRBD2 (6 bases each). Trimming pared 1 base from V and 7 bases from J, leaving 18 bases between. This CDR3 spans 16 amino acids. CDR1 and CDR2 (germline): SGHRS, YFSETQ. The chain's CDR3 is CASSLIPGASVNEQFF. CDR3 DNA: TGCGCCAGCAGCTTGATTCCGGGGGCCAGCGTGAATGAGCAGTTCTTC.

The sample holds a few counts of this clone. The J gene is TRBJ2-7, the V gene TRBV27; 7 bases line up with TRBD1. The CDR3 spans 14 residues. Germline V gives CDR1 MNHEY, CDR2 SMNVEV (reference sequence). V lost 5 bases to trimming and J lost 3 bases; unmatched junction nucleotides: 7. This CDR3 is CASSRRQGYYEQYF. CDR3 sequence (DNA): TGTGCCAGCAGTCGTCGACAGGGATACTACGAGCAGTACTTC.

The chain recombines TRBV28 with TRBJ2-3, with TRBD2 identical over 10 bases. In germline, CDR1 is MDHEN, CDR2 SYDVKM. This CDR3 has 14 residues. J gave up 4 bases and V 5 bases, and 3 bases lay outside the gene matches. CDR3 bases: TGTGCCAGCAGTCTAGCGGGAGACCCAGATACGCAGTATTTT. Protein: CASSLAGDPDTQYF.

The chain combines TRBV6-5 with TRBJ2-7; D perhaps matches TRBD2 (7 bases). In germline, CDR1 is MNHEY, CDR2 SVGAGI. Between the trimmed V and J ends, which lost 6 bases and 1 base, there was a span of 16 bases. The CDR3 loop spans 15 amino acids. The CDR3 sequence: CASSLGGATSYEQYF. The CDR3 DNA reads as TGTGCCAGCAGCCTGGGGGGGGCAACATCCTACGAGCAGTACTTC.

This chain joins TRBV4-2 and TRBJ2-3; the match to TRBD1 covers 8 bases. The CDR3 has 19 amino acids. Unmatched junction bases numbered 12, after V lost 1 base and J lost 0 bases. Germline V gene sequence: CDR1 LGHNA, CDR2 YNFKEQ. The CDR3 nucleotides read TGTGCCAGCAGCCAAGGGGTCGCGACAGGGGTCGGTAGCACAGATACGCAGTATTTT. Its protein is CASSQGVATGVGSTDTQYF.

The chain has TRBV7-9 and TRBJ1-2; the D gene is possibly TRBD1 (5 bases). CDR3 length: 16 amino acids. The germline V gene encodes CDR1 SEHNR and CDR2 FQNEAQ (reference sequence). V was clipped by 4 bases and J by 3 bases, with 18 bases between them. The CDR3, as DNA: TGTGCCAGCAGCTCGGGACGGGGCTTCGAAGACTATGGCTACACCTTC. Residues: CASSSGRGFEDYGYTF.

The chain couples TRBV6-4 to TRBJ2-5, with D possibly being TRBD2 (5 bases). There are 14 residues in the CDR3. V shed 2 bases and J shed 0 bases, with 7 bases lying between them. Germline CDR1 MRHNA, CDR2 SNTAGT. The CDR3 sequence is CASSDEGHQETQYF. In DNA, the CDR3 is TGTGCCAGCAGTGACGAGGGCCACCAAGAGACCCAGTACTTC.

The chain joins TRBV6-6 to TRBJ1-5; no firm D call. Trimming left V 2 bases short and J 7 bases short, with 15 bases between. CDR3 length: 15 amino acids. Germline V lookup: CDR1 MNHNY, CDR2 SVGAGI (reference sequence). The CDR3 DNA follows: TGTGCCAGCAGTTACGCCTCCCAGGCTCAACAGCCCCAGCATTTT. It yields the protein CASSYASQAQQPQHF.

CDR3: CASSAGRTDTQYF. CDR3 DNA: TGTGCCAGCAGCGCCGGGAGGACAGATACGCAGTATTTT. This rearrangement joins TRBV7-8 to TRBJ2-3; 7 nucleotides line up with TRBD2. Germline V gene data show CDR1 as SGHVS and CDR2 as FQNEAQ. The J segment lost 3 bases and the V segment lost 5 bases, leaving 2 bases of the junction unmatched. This CDR3 has 13 residues.

The chain uses TRBV4-3 and TRBJ2-6; TRBD1 might be the D (6 bases). This CDR3 region has 14 residues. The germline CDR1 and CDR2 sequences are LGHNA and YSLEER. V gave up 5 bases and J gave up 4 bases, with 9 bases separating them. For the CDR3, the DNA is TGCGCCAGCAGCGAACAGGGAGGGGCCAACGTCCTGACTTTC. This translates into CASSEQGGANVLTF.

The chain couples TRBV6-1 to TRBJ2-7; TRBD1 is a possible D gene (6 bases). CDR1 and CDR2 from the germline V gene are MNHNS and SASEGT. V was pared by 7 bases and J by 2 bases, with 18 bases between. The CDR3 consists of 15 residues. The CDR3 loop reads CASNLRKDSPYEQYF. CDR3 bases: TGTGCCAGCAACCTAAGGAAGGACAGTCCCTACGAGCAGTACTTC.

Points on this clone: Additional DNA sequences in this sample encode the identical CDR3. This chain links TRBV7-3 with TRBJ2-2; D ambiguous. V lost 1 base and J lost 1, with 7 bases in between. CDR1 and CDR2 from the germline V gene are SGHTA and FQGTGA. This CDR3 region has 15 residues. As DNA, the CDR3 is TGTGCCAGCAGCTTAAATCCGTTGAACACCGGGGAGCTGTTTTTT. It encodes CASSLNPLNTGELFF.

This clone has more than one count but fewer than ten. The gene calls are TRBV7-2 and TRBJ1-5, with D perhaps matching TRBD1 (5 bases). Trimming removed 7 bases at V and 9 bases at J, with 28 bases between. Germline V gene sequence: CDR1 SGHTA, CDR2 FQGNSA. This CDR3 has 17 residues. Here the CDR3 reads CASTPIPGTVGVGPQHF. The CDR3 bases are TGTGCCAGCACTCCCATTCCCGGGACGGTCGGTGTGGGGCCCCAGCATTTT.

Turning to this clone: This may arise from a read error, as a much more abundant clone is one base away. The chain recombines TRBV30 with TRBJ1-1; tentative D call: TRBD1 (5 bases). Trimming cost V 6 bases and J 1 base, with 21 bases left between them. This CDR3 contains 16 residues. Germline loops: CDR1 GTSNPN, CDR2 SVGIG (reference sequence). The CDR3 protein is CACSNSRVRPNTEAFF. The CDR3 DNA reads TGTGCCTGTAGTAATTCCAGGGTTAGGCCGAACACTGAAGCTTTCTTT.